These T cell receptor beta chains were read from a single sample in a study of beta chain features in type 1 diabetes. This table comes from immunoSEQ multiplex PCR, and its TCRdb copy is limited to in-frame clones, with some not included. This table has some 370,000 clones, around 10% appearing once. The specimen sequenced was central memory CD4+ T cells from blood. All receptors come from a young man with type 1 diabetes. Both conserved end residues are part of each CDR3. The D gene is left open where the match is weak. The size entry is marked missing in some rows and otherwise reads once, few, many or a size class.

TRBJ2-6	NA	NA	TRBV28	TGTGCCAGCAGTTACGCGGGGATCTCTGGGGCCAACGTCCTGACTTTC	CASSYAGISGANVLTF
TRBJ1-3	few	NA	TRBV28	TGTGCCACAAAAGGGCCCGGGAACGGAAACACCATATATTTT	CATKGPGNGNTIYF
TRBJ1-1	NA	NA	TRBV27	TGTGCCAGCAGTAGAGAGACAGCGCGGAACACTGAAGCTTTCTTT	CASSRETARNTEAFF
TRBJ2-5	NA	TRBD1	TRBV27	TGTGCCAGCAGGAGGACAGGGGAAGAGACCCAGTACTTC	CASRRTGEETQYF
TRBJ2-2	NA	NA	TRBV7-2	TGTGCCAGCAGCGCCGACAGGGGAGGGACCGGGGAGCTGTTTTTT	CASSADRGGTGELFF
TRBJ1-1	few	TRBD1	TRBV10-3	TGTGCCATCAGCCTACAGGGGAGAGCTTTCTTT	CAISLQGRAFF
TRBJ2-1	few	NA	TRBV5-1	TGCGCCAGCAGCTTGGCCGTGGACAATGAGCAGTTCTTC	CASSLAVDNEQFF
TRBJ2-7	few	NA	TRBV4-2	TGTGCCAGCAGCCTGGATATAAACTACGAGCAGTACTTC	CASSLDINYEQYF
TRBJ2-6	NA	NA	TRBV13	TGTGCCAGCAGCTTACGCCCAGGGGCTGGGGCCAACGTCCTGACTTTC	CASSLRPGAGANVLTF
TRBJ2-1	few	TRBD1	TRBV7-2	TGTGCCAGCAGCTTAGGGGGGACAGTCTCCTACAATGAGCAGTTCTTC	CASSLGGTVSYNEQFF
TRBJ2-7	few	NA	TRBV28	TGTGCCAGCAGCCCGGAATACACCGGCTACGAGCAGTACTTC	CASSPEYTGYEQYF
TRBJ1-4	few	NA	TRBV7-6	TGTGCCAGCAGCTTAGGACCGGGGAATGAAAAACTGTTTTTT	CASSLGPGNEKLFF
TRBJ1-1	few	NA	TRBV5-1	TGCGCCAGCAGCTCGGGCGAAAGGGGGGACACTGAAGCTTTCTTT	CASSSGERGDTEAFF
TRBJ1-5	many	NA	TRBV7-2	TGTGCCAGCAGCTTCCAGGCGAATAGCAATCAGCCCCAGCATTTT	CASSFQANSNQPQHF
TRBJ2-3	few	NA	TRBV11-2	TGTGCCAGCAGCCCACTATCCCACACAGATACGCAGTATTTT	CASSPLSHTDTQYF
TRBJ1-5	few	NA	TRBV7-2	TGTGCCAGCAGCTTAGGTCAGCCCCAGCATTTT	CASSLGQPQHF
TRBJ2-2	NA	TRBD2	TRBV6-6	TGTGCCAGCAGCGAAGGTCTAGCGGTCGGCGGGGAGCTGTTTTTT	CASSEGLAVGGELFF
TRBJ1-5	few	TRBD1	TRBV18	TGTGCCAGCTCACCTTCGACAGGGCCCCATCAGCCCCAGCATTTT	CASSPSTGPHQPQHF
TRBJ2-1	NA	NA	TRBV7-9	TGTGCCAGCAGCTTAGGTTATAGCGAGCAGTTCTTC	CASSLGYSEQFF
TRBJ1-2	few	NA	TRBV29-1	TGCAGCGCCCGGGACCCCCGGGGTGGCTACACCTTC	CSARDPRGGYTF
TRBJ2-1	few	NA	TRBV18	TGTGCCAGCTCACCACCGTCGTCATCGCTTAATGAGCAGTTCTTC	CASSPPSSSLNEQFF
TRBJ2-7	many	NA	TRBV28	TGTGCCAGCAGTTGGGGGGCGGGATCGGGCGAGCAGTACTTC	CASSWGAGSGEQYF
TRBJ2-1	few	TRBD2	TRBV7-9	TGTGCCAGCAGCTTAGTGGGACTAGCCAACGGACTCAATGAGCAGTTCTTC	CASSLVGLANGLNEQFF
TRBJ2-7	NA	NA	TRBV7-2	TGTGCCAGCAGCTCCCGGCCTCTAGGGTCCTACGAGCAGTACTTC	CASSSRPLGSYEQYF
TRBJ1-5	NA	NA	TRBV13	TGTGCCAGCAGCTCGGGAAGCAATCAGCCCCAGCATTTT	CASSSGSNQPQHF
TRBJ2-4	NA	NA	TRBV6-5	TGTGCCAGCAGCCAGGGTAGGGTCAAAAACATTCAGTACTTC	CASSQGRVKNIQYF
TRBJ1-6	few	NA	TRBV7-2	TGTGCCAGCAGCATCCAAGGGTCGAATTCACCCCTCCACTTT	CASSIQGSNSPLHF
TRBJ2-5	few	NA	TRBV5-1	TGCGCCAGCAGCTTGGCCCCCCCGGGGGCGCTAGGAGAGACCCAGTACTTC	CASSLAPPGALGETQYF
TRBJ1-2	few	TRBD1	TRBV7-2	TGTGCCAGCAGCATCGACAGGGACGCCTACACCTTC	CASSIDRDAYTF
TRBJ2-7	few	TRBD1	TRBV5-4	TGTGCCAGCAGCTCGGGACAGGGGTTCGAGCAGTACTTC	CASSSGQGFEQYF
TRBJ1-1	many	NA	TRBV5-6	TGTGCCAGCAGCTTTTTAGGAGTGAACACTGAAGCTTTCTTT	CASSFLGVNTEAFF
TRBJ2-5	few	NA	TRBV7-9	TGTGCCAGCAGCTTAGCGGGGGCAGGGGAGACCCAGTACTTC	CASSLAGAGETQYF
TRBJ2-7	NA	TRBD2	TRBV9	TGTGCCAGCAGCGCGGGGACTACCTCTGACTACGAGCAGTACTTC	CASSAGTTSDYEQYF
TRBJ2-2	NA	TRBD2	TRBV28	TGTGCCAGCAGTTATGGGGCAGGGACTAGCGGGAGGCCGATGGGCACCGGGGAGCTGTTTTTT	CASSYGAGTSGRPMGTGELFF
TRBJ1-5	few	NA	TRBV6-1	TGTGCCAGAAGTGAGGGGCCCGATCAGCCCCAGCATTTT	CARSEGPDQPQHF
TRBJ2-2	NA	TRBD2	TRBV6-6	TGTGCCAGCAGCGACAGCGGGAGGGGGACCGGGGAGCTGTTTTTT	CASSDSGRGTGELFF
TRBJ2-5	few	TRBD2	TRBV11-2	TGTGCCAGCAGCTCTCGAGCGGGAGTGGGAGAGACCCAGTACTTC	CASSSRAGVGETQYF
TRBJ1-1	few	NA	TRBV7-2	TGTGCCAGCAGCTTAGCGGCAGTGAACACTGAAGCTTTCTTT	CASSLAAVNTEAFF
TRBJ1-1	NA	TRBD1	TRBV6-1	TGTGCCAGCAGTGCTAGGACAGGGAACACTGAAGCTTTCTTT	CASSARTGNTEAFF
TRBJ1-2	NA	TRBD1	TRBV7-8	TGTGCCAGCAGCTTCCGACAGGGTCATGGCTACACCTTC	CASSFRQGHGYTF
TRBJ2-7	few	TRBD2	TRBV28	TGTGCCAGCAGTTTAGCTGGTGCGGGGGTATCCTTCGAGCAGTACTTC	CASSLAGAGVSFEQYF
TRBJ1-2	NA	NA	TRBV7-2	TGTGCCAGCAGCCCCCATAATCGGGACTATGGCTACACCTTC	CASSPHNRDYGYTF
TRBJ1-1	NA	TRBD1	TRBV28	TGTGCCAGCAGTCTAGTACTAGCGACAGGGGGCCACACTGAAGCTTTCTTT	CASSLVLATGGHTEAFF
TRBJ2-3	many	NA	TRBV28	TGTGCCAGCAGCGGTGGTTCAGATACGCAGTATTTT	CASSGGSDTQYF
TRBJ2-7	NA	NA	TRBV5-1	TGCGCCAGCAGTAGGGGTGGTCTGAACGAGCAGTACTTC	CASSRGGLNEQYF
TRBJ1-5	many	NA	TRBV6-6	TGTGCCAGCAGTTACTCTCACAATCAGCCCCAGCATTTT	CASSYSHNQPQHF
TRBJ1-5	many	TRBD1	TRBV18	TGTGCCAGCTCCGAGGGACAGGCCGAAAATCAGCCCCAGCATTTT	CASSEGQAENQPQHF
TRBJ1-1	NA	NA	TRBV4-2	TGTGCCAGCAGCCGGACGGAGACTGAAGCTTTCTTT	CASSRTETEAFF
TRBJ2-1	once	TRBD2	TRBV6-6	TGTGCCAGCGCCATCCTAGCGGGGGGGAATGAGCAGTTCTTC	CASAILAGGNEQFF